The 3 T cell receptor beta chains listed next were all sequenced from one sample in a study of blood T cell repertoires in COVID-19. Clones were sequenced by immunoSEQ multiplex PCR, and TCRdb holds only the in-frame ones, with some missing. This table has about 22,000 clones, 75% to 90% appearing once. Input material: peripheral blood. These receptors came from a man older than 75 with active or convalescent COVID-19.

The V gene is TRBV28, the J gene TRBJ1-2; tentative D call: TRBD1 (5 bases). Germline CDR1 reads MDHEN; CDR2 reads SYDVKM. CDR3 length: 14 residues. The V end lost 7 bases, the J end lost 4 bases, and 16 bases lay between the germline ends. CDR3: CASTGEHGTYGYTF. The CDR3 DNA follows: TGTGCCAGCACGGGGGAACATGGTACCTATGGCTACACCTTC.

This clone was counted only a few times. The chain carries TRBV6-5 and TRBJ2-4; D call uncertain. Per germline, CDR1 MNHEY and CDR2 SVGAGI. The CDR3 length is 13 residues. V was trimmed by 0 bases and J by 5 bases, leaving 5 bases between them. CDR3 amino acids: CASSYSAENIQYF. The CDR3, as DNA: TGTGCCAGCAGTTACTCGGCGGAAAACATTCAGTACTTC.

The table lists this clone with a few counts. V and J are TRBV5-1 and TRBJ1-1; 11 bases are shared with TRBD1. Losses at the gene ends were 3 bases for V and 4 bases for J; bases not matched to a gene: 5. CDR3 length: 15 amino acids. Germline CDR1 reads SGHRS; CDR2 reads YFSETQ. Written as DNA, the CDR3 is TGCGCCAGCAGCTGGGGACAGGGGGGGAGCACTGAAGCTTTCTTT. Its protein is CASSWGQGGSTEAFF. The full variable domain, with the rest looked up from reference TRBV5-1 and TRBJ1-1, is KAGVTQTPRYLIKTRGQQVTLSCSPISGHRSVSWYQQTPGQGLQFLFEYFSETQRNKGNFPGRFSGRQFSNSRSEMNVSTLELGDSALYLCASSWGQGGSTEAFFGQGTRLTVV.